These 14 T cell receptor beta chains share one sample of origin, sequenced in a study of blood T cell repertoires in COVID-19. Sequencing was performed with immunoSEQ multiplex PCR; in TCRdb, only in-frame clones are kept and a portion is missing. The sample has over 150,000 clones; around nine tenths are singletons. Sequences were obtained from peripheral blood. The receptors come from a man aged 45-60 years with COVID-19, enrolled during active disease.

This clone has more than one count but fewer than ten. The chain employs TRBV28 and TRBJ1-1, with D possibly being TRBD1 (6 bases). CDR3 length: 11 residues. V lost 9 bases and J lost 6, with 11 bases in between. In germline, CDR1 is MDHEN, CDR2 SYDVKM. DNA for the CDR3: TGTGCCAGTACAGGGTACGCTGAAGCTTTCTTT. Translating it yields CASTGYAEAFF.

This clone was counted a few times. In DNA, the CDR3 is TGTGCCAGCAGCCCCACCCACACACAGGGGGCCTCCTACGAGCAGTACTTC. It is translated as CASSPTHTQGASYEQYF. The chain recombines TRBV3-1 (or the pseudogene TRBV3-2) with TRBJ2-7; 9 bases agree with TRBD1. CDR3 length equals 17 residues. From germline, CDR1 is LGHDT and CDR2 YNNKEL (reference sequence). J lost 0 bases, V lost 4 bases, and 10 bases had no gene match.

The chain carries TRBV5-1 and TRBJ1-3; 7 bases align to TRBD1. The CDR3 is 16 residues long. The ends lost 0 bases at V and 2 bases at J; junction bases unmatched: 5. Germline V gives CDR1 SGHRS, CDR2 YFSETQ. The CDR3 reads CASSLGGGTPGNTIYF. CDR3 DNA sequence: TGCGCCAGCAGCTTGGGAGGGGGCACGCCTGGAAACACCATATATTTT.

The count of this clone is one. This chain links TRBV5-4 with TRBJ2-2; D is ambiguous. Germline V gives CDR1 SGHNT, CDR2 YYREEE (reference sequence). This CDR3 spans 12 amino acids. The V end lost 2 bases, the J end lost 6 bases, and 5 bases lay between the germline ends. The CDR3 protein is CASSFGSGELFF. In DNA form, the CDR3 reads TGTGCCAGCAGCTTCGGTTCCGGGGAGCTGTTTTTT.

The chain recombines TRBV7-9 with TRBJ1-1; TRBD1 matches at 8 bases. V gave up 5 bases and J gave up 4 bases; unmatched junction bases: 6. CDR3 size: 14 residues. CDR1 and CDR2 from the germline V gene are SEHNR and FQNEAQ (reference sequence). CDR3 protein: CASSPSGGVTEAFF. As DNA, the CDR3 is TGTGCCAGCAGCCCCTCAGGGGGCGTCACTGAAGCTTTCTTT.

The rearrangement links TRBV19 to TRBJ1-5; 7 positions agree with TRBD1. CDR3 length: 19 residues. Germline CDR1 and CDR2: LNHDA and SQIVND (reference sequence). J lost 2 bases, V lost 5 bases, and 18 bases had no gene match. This CDR3 is CASSPPGTGVGVGNQPQHF. CDR3 in DNA: TGTGCCAGTAGTCCCCCCGGCACAGGGGTTGGAGTTGGCAATCAGCCCCAGCATTTT.

Here the CDR3 reads CASSLSGSKWGEFF. In DNA, the CDR3 is TGTGCCAGCAGCCTTAGCGGGAGTAAATGGGGGGAGTTCTTC. The genes are TRBV7-9 and TRBJ2-1; 9 bases are a match to TRBD2. CDR1 SEHNR and CDR2 FQNEAQ come from the germline V gene (reference sequence). The CDR3 has 14 residues. Trimming at V came to 5 bases and at J to 14 bases, leaving 13 bases not matched to a gene.

This chain connects TRBV6-5 to TRBJ2-1, with unresolved D. From germline, CDR1 is MNHEY and CDR2 SVGAGI. V lost 9 bases to trimming and J lost 2 bases, with 8 bases between them. CDR3 length: 12 amino acids. This CDR3 reads CASWSTYNEQFF. The CDR3 nucleotides read TGTGCCAGTTGGAGCACCTACAATGAGCAGTTCTTC.

The rearrangement links TRBV27 to TRBJ2-3, with TRBD1 as a possible D gene (5 bases). V lost 3 bases to trimming and J lost 0 bases, with 10 bases between them. Germline V gene lookup returns CDR1 MNHEY and CDR2 SMNVEV (reference sequence). CDR3 length: 15 residues. The CDR3 is CASSLVDSSTDTQYF. CDR3 sequence (DNA): TGTGCCAGCAGTTTGGTTGACAGTAGCACAGATACGCAGTATTTT.

The chain has TRBV2 and TRBJ2-3; 13 nucleotides agree with TRBD2. The J segment lost 8 bases and the V segment lost 10 bases, leaving 12 bases of the junction unmatched. Germline-derived CDR1 and CDR2 are SNHLY and FYNNEI. The CDR3 spans 15 residues. CDR3: CATRPGLAGPSTQYF. For the CDR3, the DNA is TGTGCCACCCGACCGGGACTAGCGGGACCCAGTACGCAGTATTTT.

This rearrangement joins TRBV11-2 to TRBJ2-5; TRBD2 is a possible D gene (7 bases). The CDR3 sequence is 17 residues long. Germline V gene data show CDR1 as SGHAT and CDR2 as FQNNGV. Trimming took 1 base from V and 2 from J, leaving 17 bases between them. The CDR3 protein is CASSLVPFEGGQETQYF. The CDR3 bases are TGTGCCAGCAGCTTAGTACCGTTTGAGGGGGGGCAAGAGACCCAGTACTTC.

The rearrangement links TRBV14 to TRBJ2-1, with 8 bases that match TRBD1. J gave up 9 bases and V 5 bases, and 15 bases lay outside the gene matches. Germline assignment: CDR1 SGHDN and CDR2 FVKESK. The CDR3 has 16 residues. The CDR3 loop reads CASSFWTGIKLGEQFF. The CDR3 bases are TGTGCCAGCAGCTTTTGGACAGGGATAAAACTTGGTGAGCAGTTCTTC.

The CDR3 DNA reads TGTGCCAGCAGTTACGACAGACTCTATGGCTACACCTTC. Its translation: CASSYDRLYGYTF. The rearrangement uses TRBV6-5 and TRBJ1-2; D is possibly TRBD1 (5 bases). This CDR3 contains 13 residues. With 2 bases removed from V and 4 bases from J, the gap between germline ends came to 8 bases. Germline loops: CDR1 MNHEY, CDR2 SVGAGI.

The rearrangement joins TRBV7-2 to TRBJ1-4; D is ambiguous. Germline-derived CDR1 and CDR2 are SGHTA and FQGNSA. CDR3 length equals 18 residues. V was pared by 0 bases and J by 3 bases, with 17 bases between. The CDR3 sequence: CASSLARGSKPSNEKLFF. CDR3 DNA sequence: TGTGCCAGCAGCTTAGCCCGAGGGTCGAAACCATCTAATGAAAAACTGTTTTTT.